The 10 T cell receptor beta chains below were found in one sample sequenced in a study of OX40 agonist ivuxolimab in advanced cancers. Produced via immunoSEQ multiplex PCR; TCRdb's table is partial and in-frame only. The top ten hold over 50% of the sample, which has about 50,000 clones, approximately 88% seen once. The material was CD4+ or CD8+ T cells sorted from blood, obtained in a trial of the OX40 agonist ivuxolimab. The origin of the receptors is an adult with an advanced solid tumor such as melanoma, head and neck, liver or kidney cancer.

The J gene is TRBJ2-1, the V gene TRBV11-1; 7 bases map to TRBD1. With V trimmed by 4 bases and J by 4 bases, 7 bases remained unmatched. CDR3 length equals 15 residues. Germline CDR1 is SGHAT and CDR2 is FQDESV (reference sequence). The CDR3 DNA reads as TGTGCCAGCAGCTCCCTAGCCAGGGGGTACAATGAGCAGTTCTTC. This codes for CASSSLARGYNEQFF.

This chain connects TRBV6-5 to TRBJ2-2, with 7 positions matching TRBD1. J was trimmed by 6 bases and V by 6 bases; bases with no gene match: 7. This CDR3 has 14 residues. In germline, CDR1 is MNHEY, CDR2 SVGAGI. CDR3 bases: TGTGCCAGCAGATACAGGGGTAGTCCCGGGGAGCTGTTTTTT. It is translated as CASRYRGSPGELFF.

J is TRBJ1-3 and V is TRBV6-5; no definite D call. The CDR3 totals 14 residues. V was trimmed by 6 bases and J by 0 bases, leaving 9 bases between them. Germline CDR1 and CDR2: MNHEY and SVGAGI. The CDR3 coding sequence is TGTGCCAGCAGGGACTCGGTCTCTGGAAACACCATATATTTT. It is translated as CASRDSVSGNTIYF.

J is TRBJ1-2 and V is TRBV5-5; 8 nucleotides match TRBD1. This CDR3 contains 14 residues. With V trimmed by 2 bases and J by 7 bases, 7 bases remained unmatched. Germline assignment: CDR1 SGHKS and CDR2 YYEKEE (reference sequence). The chain's CDR3 is CASSFNPGGVGYTF. The CDR3 DNA reads as TGTGCCAGCAGCTTTAATCCAGGGGGCGTTGGCTACACCTTC.

The chain recombines TRBV11-3 with TRBJ2-5; 9 bases match TRBD1. This CDR3 is built from 17 residues. Trimming removed 0 bases from V and 1 base from J; junction bases left unmatched: 6. Germline V CDR1 and CDR2: SGHNT, YENEEA. CDR3 amino acids: CASSLEPPGQGQETQYF. The CDR3 coding sequence is TGTGCCAGCAGCTTAGAGCCCCCGGGACAGGGCCAAGAGACCCAGTACTTC.

This clone was counted once. V gene TRBV9 combines with J gene TRBJ2-1; no firm D call. V was cut by 0 bases and J by 4 bases, with 2 bases left in between. The CDR3 runs 12 residues. Germline V gene data show CDR1 as SGDLS and CDR2 as YYNGEE. The CDR3 bases are TGTGCCAGCAGCGTAGGTTACAATGAGCAGTTCTTC. Translating gives CASSVGYNEQFF.

V usage is TRBV6-1 and J usage is TRBJ2-2, with D perhaps TRBD1 (5 bases). The CDR3 length is 14 residues. CDR1 MNHNS and CDR2 SASEGT come from the germline V gene. V lost 6 bases and J 7 bases, leaving 15 bases between the germline ends. This CDR3 is CASSQGIGDGELFF. Here the CDR3 DNA reads TGTGCCAGCAGCCAGGGAATAGGAGACGGGGAGCTGTTTTTT.

The rearrangement joins TRBV11-2 to TRBJ1-2; the D gene is possibly TRBD1 (5 bases). V was cut by 3 bases and J by 6 bases, with 8 bases left in between. CDR3 length: 12 residues. Germline V gene data show CDR1 as SGHAT and CDR2 as FQNNGV. The CDR3 DNA follows: TGTGCCAGCAGCTTGCAGGGTCATGGCTACACCTTC. Translation gives CASSLQGHGYTF.

The CDR3 nucleotides read TGTGCCAGCAGCTTCTCTCCTGACAGTGCCACCGGGGAGCTGTTTTTT. Amino acid sequence: CASSFSPDSATGELFF. The V and J genes are TRBV11-2 and TRBJ2-2; TRBD1 is a possible D gene (5 bases). V gave up 3 bases and J gave up 4 bases, with 15 bases separating them. From germline, CDR1 is SGHAT and CDR2 FQNNGV. CDR3 length: 16 residues.

The CDR3 DNA reads as TGCGCCAGCAGCTTGGCCGGCCGGGTCCAAGAGACCCAGTACTTC. Its protein is CASSLAGRVQETQYF. V and J are TRBV5-1 and TRBJ2-5; D remains unclear. This CDR3 has 15 amino acids. Looked up from germline, CDR1 is SGHRS and CDR2 is YFSETQ. Trimming removed 0 bases from V and 1 base from J, with 10 bases in between.